The 11 T cell receptor beta chains given below trace back to one sample, sequenced in a study of glioma-infiltrating T cells after dendritic cell vaccination. Time point specified: after dendritic cell vaccination, including at tumor progression/relapse. TCRdb's copy holds only in-frame clones and misses some; the assay was immunoSEQ multiplex PCR. Of just under 100,000 clones detected, more than 70% appear once; the ten largest clones hold 5.4%. Sequencing used blood, obtained after dendritic cell vaccination. These receptors all come from a human donor with glioblastoma.

In this sample, this clone turned up a few times. This sequence joins TRBV10-3 and TRBJ1-4, with TRBD1 identical over 8 bases. The CDR3 has 13 amino acids. The germline CDR1 and CDR2 sequences are ENHRY and SYGVKD. V lost 4 bases and J lost 7; bases outside the gene matches: 2. The CDR3 reads CAISADRAEKLFF. The CDR3 DNA follows: TGTGCCATCAGTGCGGACAGGGCTGAAAAACTGTTTTTT.

The chain is built from TRBV2 and TRBJ1-4, with 10 bases aligning to TRBD1. The V and J ends lost 4 bases and 8 bases, in that order; junction bases with no gene match: 4. Germline assignment: CDR1 SNHLY and CDR2 FYNNEI. CDR3 size: 14 residues. CDR3: CASSGDRGGEKLFF. The CDR3 bases are TGTGCCAGCAGTGGGGACAGGGGAGGAGAAAAACTGTTTTTT.

The chain links TRBV5-1 to TRBJ2-7, with a possible D match to TRBD1 (6 bases). Germline assignment: CDR1 SGHRS and CDR2 YFSETQ. CDR3 length: 13 amino acids. V was cut by 2 bases and J by 3 bases, with 9 bases left in between. DNA of the CDR3: TGCGCCAGCAGCTTCGGACAGCTCTACGAGCAGTACTTC. Translating gives CASSFGQLYEQYF.

The rearrangement links TRBV7-9 to TRBJ2-3; TRBD2 agrees at 7 bases. Trimming at V came to 4 bases and at J to 0 bases, leaving 10 bases not matched to a gene. CDR3 length: 17 residues. Germline V gene lookup returns CDR1 SEHNR and CDR2 FQNEAQ (reference sequence). The CDR3 DNA sequence: TGTGCCAGCAGCTCCGCGACTAGCACCTCGAGCACAGATACGCAGTATTTT. Residues: CASSSATSTSSTDTQYF.

The chain couples TRBV30 to TRBJ1-6; 8 bases agree with TRBD1. The trim removed 1 base at V and 13 bases at J, leaving 6 bases unmatched. The CDR3 spans 13 residues. Germline lookup yields CDR1 GTSNPN and CDR2 SVGIG (reference sequence). The CDR3 spells CAWSGAGGTPLHF. The CDR3 nucleotides are TGTGCCTGGAGTGGGGCAGGGGGCACCCCCCTCCACTTT.

This clone was counted only a few times. The chain carries TRBV28 and TRBJ1-2; TRBD1 aligns across 10 bases. Germline CDR1 and CDR2: MDHEN and SYDVKM. Trimming removed 1 base from V and 5 bases from J; junction bases left unmatched: 10. The CDR3 runs to 17 residues. In DNA, the CDR3 is TGTGCCAGCAGTTTATCATGGGGGACAGGGGTTGGGTATGGCTACACCTTC. Translated, it gives CASSLSWGTGVGYGYTF.

This chain joins TRBV2 and TRBJ2-7; possible D gene TRBD1, 5 bases. Trimming removed 5 bases from V and 3 bases from J, with 11 bases in between. The CDR3 has 13 residues. CDR1 and CDR2 from the germline V gene are SNHLY and FYNNEI. The CDR3 region is CASSLDIYYEQYF. Here the CDR3 DNA reads TGTGCCAGCAGTCTGGACATTTACTACGAGCAGTACTTC.

This chain links TRBV2 with TRBJ1-4; 9 nucleotides match TRBD1. Germline V gene data show CDR1 as SNHLY and CDR2 as FYNNEI. V was pared by 6 bases and J by 8 bases, with 7 bases of the junction left unmatched. The CDR3 contains 14 residues. CDR3 nucleotides: TGTGCCAGCAGATTCCGGACAGGGGAGGAAAAACTGTTTTTT. It yields the protein CASRFRTGEEKLFF.

The chain is built from TRBV6-5 and TRBJ2-7, with 7 bases lining up with TRBD1. The CDR3 covers 15 residues. The V gene end was trimmed by 4 bases and the J gene end by 2 bases; junction bases not matched to a gene: 8. Germline CDR1 is MNHEY and CDR2 is SVGAGI. CDR3 sequence reads: CASSSPGQTTYEQYF. The CDR3 DNA follows: TGTGCCAGCAGTTCCCCGGGACAGACAACCTACGAGCAGTACTTC.

The chain links TRBV6-6 to TRBJ2-5; 13 positions match TRBD2. This CDR3 spans 16 amino acids. The germline CDR1 and CDR2 sequences are MNHNY and SVGAGI (reference sequence). Losses at the gene ends were 0 bases for V and 6 bases for J; bases not matched to a gene: 4. The CDR3 loop is CASSYSLAGGLKTQYF. The CDR3 bases are TGTGCCAGCAGTTACTCACTAGCGGGGGGGTTGAAGACCCAGTACTTC.

The chain combines TRBV4-2 with TRBJ2-5; TRBD2 matches 9 bases. V shed 1 base, J shed 5 bases, and the junction held 8 bases outside the gene matches. Germline CDR1 reads LGHNA; CDR2 reads YNFKEQ. The CDR3 is made up of 16 amino acids. DNA for the CDR3: TGTGCCAGCAGCCAAGTACAGGGACTAGCTAGTGAGACCCAGTACTTC. Protein: CASSQVQGLASETQYF.